This T cell receptor beta chain was sequenced during a study of cytomegalovirus exposure and HLA in healthy donors. This clone has a handful of counts. Amplification used 60 Vbeta primers and 13 Jbeta primers. Measured with immunoSEQ multiplex PCR; TCRdb has only the in-frame clones, and not every one. There are 95,000 to 110,000 clones in the sample; around a tenth occur only once, and 5.8% lies in the top ten. V gave up 0 bases and J gave up 9 bases, with 12 bases separating them. Germline CDR1 is LGHNA and CDR2 is YNFKEQ. This CDR3 spans 14 amino acids. The receptor was isolated from a man aged 35 to 55 in good health and CMV-seropositive. The rearrangement uses TRBV4-2 and TRBJ2-1; D possibly corresponds to TRBD2 (5 bases). Material: PBMCs. In DNA form, the CDR3 reads TGTGCCAGCAGCCAAGATAAGCGGTCGGGTGAGCAGTTCTTC. This encodes CASSQDKRSGEQFF.